This T cell receptor (beta chain) appears in the sequencing data of a study of blood T cell repertoires in COVID-19. Libraries were prepared by immunoSEQ multiplex PCR; TCRdb keeps only in-frame clonotypes and omits some of them. The table lists 180,000 or so clones, roughly 84% of them singletons. After removal of 0 bases from V and 8 bases from J, the junction contained 8 bases not matched to a gene. The CDR3 runs to 16 residues. CDR1 is SGHDT and CDR2 is YYEEEE in the germline V gene. The chain recombines TRBV5-6 with TRBJ1-4, with 9 bases matching TRBD1. This receptor was identified in a woman older than 75 with acute or convalescent COVID-19. The sequenced material came from peripheral blood. The CDR3 sequence: CASSLARDRVSEKLFF. The CDR3 DNA sequence: TGTGCCAGCAGCTTGGCCAGGGACAGGGTGAGCGAAAAACTGTTTTTT.